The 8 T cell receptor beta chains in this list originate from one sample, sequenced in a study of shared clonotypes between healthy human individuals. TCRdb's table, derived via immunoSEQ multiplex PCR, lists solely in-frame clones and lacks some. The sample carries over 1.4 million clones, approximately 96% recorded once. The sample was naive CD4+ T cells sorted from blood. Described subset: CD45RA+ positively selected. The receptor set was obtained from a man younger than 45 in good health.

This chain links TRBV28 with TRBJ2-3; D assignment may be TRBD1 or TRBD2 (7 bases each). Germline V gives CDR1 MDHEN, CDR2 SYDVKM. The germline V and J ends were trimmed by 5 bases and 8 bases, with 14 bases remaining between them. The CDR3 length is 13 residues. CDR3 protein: CASSVKRDSTQYF. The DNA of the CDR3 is TGTGCCAGCAGTGTGAAGCGGGACAGTACGCAGTATTTT.

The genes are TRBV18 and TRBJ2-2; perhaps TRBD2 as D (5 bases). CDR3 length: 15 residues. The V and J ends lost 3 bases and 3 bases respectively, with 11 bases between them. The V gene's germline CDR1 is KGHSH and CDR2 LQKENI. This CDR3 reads CASSPRGSHTGELFF. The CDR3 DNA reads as TGTGCCAGCTCACCTCGGGGTAGTCACACCGGGGAGCTGTTTTTT.

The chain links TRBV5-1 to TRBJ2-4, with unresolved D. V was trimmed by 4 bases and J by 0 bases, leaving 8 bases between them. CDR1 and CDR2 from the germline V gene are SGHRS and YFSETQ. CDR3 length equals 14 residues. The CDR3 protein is CASSPLLAKNIQYF. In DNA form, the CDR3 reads TGCGCCAGCAGCCCGCTCTTAGCCAAAAACATTCAGTACTTC.

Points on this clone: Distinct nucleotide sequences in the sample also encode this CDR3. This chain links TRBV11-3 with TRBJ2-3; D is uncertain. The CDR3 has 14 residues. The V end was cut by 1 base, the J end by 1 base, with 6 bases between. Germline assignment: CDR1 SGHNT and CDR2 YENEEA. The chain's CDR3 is CASSLGRGTDTQYF. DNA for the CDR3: TGTGCCAGCAGCTTAGGCCGGGGCACAGATACGCAGTATTTT.

CDR3 DNA sequence: TGCGCCAGCAGCTTGACAGGGAAGGGAAACACTGAAGCTTTCTTT. Protein: CASSLTGKGNTEAFF. The rearrangement links TRBV5-1 to TRBJ1-1; perhaps TRBD1 as D (6 bases). Trimming removed 1 base at V and 2 bases at J, with 12 bases between. Germline V gives CDR1 SGHRS, CDR2 YFSETQ. The length of the CDR3 is 15 residues. Full variable domain (missing parts from reference TRBV5-1 and TRBJ1-1): KAGVTQTPRYLIKTRGQQVTLSCSPISGHRSVSWYQQTPGQGLQFLFEYFSETQRNKGNFPGRFSGRQFSNSRSEMNVSTLELGDSALYLCASSLTGKGNTEAFFGQGTRLTVV.

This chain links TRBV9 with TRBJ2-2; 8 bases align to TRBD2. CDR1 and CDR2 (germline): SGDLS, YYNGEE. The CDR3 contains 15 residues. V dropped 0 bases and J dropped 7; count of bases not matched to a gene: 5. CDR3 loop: CASSVGAGAGGELFF. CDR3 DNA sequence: TGTGCCAGCAGCGTAGGAGCGGGAGCGGGCGGGGAGCTGTTTTTT.

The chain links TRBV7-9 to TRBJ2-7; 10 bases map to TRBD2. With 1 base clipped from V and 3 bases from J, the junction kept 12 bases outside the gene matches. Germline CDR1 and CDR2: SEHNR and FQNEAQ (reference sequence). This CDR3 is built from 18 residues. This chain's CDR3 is CASSLETSGALLNYEQYF. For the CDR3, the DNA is TGTGCCAGCAGCTTAGAAACTAGCGGGGCCCTCCTTAACTACGAGCAGTACTTC.

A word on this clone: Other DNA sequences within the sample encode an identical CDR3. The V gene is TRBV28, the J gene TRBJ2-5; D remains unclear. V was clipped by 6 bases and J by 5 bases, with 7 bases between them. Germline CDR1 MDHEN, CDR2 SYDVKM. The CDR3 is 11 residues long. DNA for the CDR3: TGTGCCAGCAGCCGTCGTGAGACCCAGTACTTC. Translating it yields CASSRRETQYF.